This T cell receptor beta chain is drawn from a study of blood T cell repertoires in COVID-19. The age range of participants was 18 to 89 years, with residence in around 22 US areas. Germline V gene lookup returns CDR1 MRHNA and CDR2 SNTAGT. CDR3 length: 15 amino acids. The J segment lost 7 bases and the V segment lost 2 bases, leaving 5 bases of the junction unmatched. Original methodology: Nucleated cell counts were estimated from reference gene primer amplification. The table came from immunoSEQ multiplex PCR; TCRdb's copy has only in-frame clones and leaves some out. The DNA was the basis for D and trimming; V, J and clone size are from that table. The sample consists of under 200,000 clones, 70% to 90% of them appearing once.

Sequencing used PBMCs or T cells enriched from blood (not recorded which). The chain employs TRBV6-4 and TRBJ2-1, with 10 bases aligning to TRBD2. The receptor was derived from a woman in her 50s who had recovered from COVID-19. CDR3 DNA sequence: TGTGCCAGCAGTGACGACGCTAGCGGGGGTAATGAGCAGTTCTTC. Protein sequence: CASSDDASGGNEQFF.